The 24 T cell receptor beta chains given below trace back to one sample, sequenced in a study of T-cell reconstitution after alpha-beta-depleted transplantation in children. Unique molecular identifiers were built into the TCRbeta library. TCRdb recomputed calls from the PCR reads with MiXCR, one row per CDR3 protein. The table has around 200,000 distinct CDR3 sequences, approximately 10% seen once; the top ten hold roughly 28%. The sample was PBMCs, taken before TCRalphabeta/CD19-depleted stem cell transplant. The receptors originated from a child in the first two years of life with acute myeloid leukemia, due to receive a stem cell transplant.

Worth noting for this clonotype: It may be a read error: a sequence one base away is much more abundant. The chain uses TRBV7-8 and TRBJ2-7, with D perhaps assigned TRBD1 or TRBD2 (5 bases each). The CDR3 totals 13 residues. Germline CDR1 SGHVS, CDR2 FQNEAQ. CDR3 nucleotide sequence: TGTGCCAGCAACTTAAATGAGGGGCGCGAGCAGTACTTC. Amino acid sequence: CASNLNEGREQYF.

The chain recombines TRBV18 with TRBJ2-7, with a tentative D call TRBD1 (5 bases). V was clipped by 5 bases and J by 7 bases, with 18 bases between them. Germline CDR1 reads KGHSH; CDR2 reads LQKENI. The CDR3 totals 14 residues. The CDR3: CASSAQGGPWEQYF. The CDR3 DNA follows: TGTGCCAGCTCAGCCCAGGGTGGCCCTTGGGAGCAGTACTTC.

This clonotype appeared many times. The chain employs TRBV7-2 and TRBJ2-2; D unclear. Per germline, CDR1 SGHTA and CDR2 FQGNSA. The ends were cut back, 5 bases at V and 3 bases at J, with 7 bases in the middle. This CDR3 comprises 13 residues. The CDR3 nucleotides are TGTGCCAGCAGCGGCGTCTACACCGGGGAGCTGTTTTTT. Its protein is CASSGVYTGELFF.

There are many counts of this clonotype. The J gene is TRBJ2-1, the V gene TRBV7-2, with D maybe TRBD2 (6 bases). The CDR3 runs to 14 residues. V lost 6 bases and J 5 bases, leaving 14 bases between the germline ends. Germline V CDR1 and CDR2: SGHTA, FQGNSA. CDR3 sequence: CASRPPGLNNEQFF. CDR3 DNA sequence: TGTGCCAGCAGACCCCCCGGACTAAACAATGAGCAGTTCTTC.

This clonotype was detected many times. This sequence joins TRBV9 and TRBJ2-4; 14 bases agree with TRBD2. The trim removed 0 bases at V and 7 bases at J, leaving 0 bases unmatched. CDR3 length: 15 residues. The germline gives CDR1 SGDLS, CDR2 YYNGEE. The CDR3 protein is CASSVGLAGGNIQYF. Here the CDR3 DNA reads TGTGCCAGCAGCGTAGGACTAGCGGGAGGGAACATTCAGTACTTC.

This clonotype came up many times. The V gene is TRBV7-9, the J gene TRBJ2-1; 11 nucleotides agree with TRBD2. The CDR3 contains 19 residues. Germline-derived CDR1 and CDR2 are SEHNR and FQNEAQ (reference sequence). J lost 3 bases, V lost 2 bases, and 12 bases had no gene match. Here the CDR3 reads CASSLSRGLAGGVYNEQFF. The CDR3 region has the DNA TGTGCCAGCAGCTTATCCCGTGGTTTAGCGGGAGGGGTCTACAATGAGCAGTTCTTC. The whole variable domain, remainder taken from reference TRBV7-9 and TRBJ2-1, is DTGVSQNPRHKITKRGQNVTFRCDPISEHNRLYWYRQTLGQGPEFLTYFQNEAQLEKSRLLSDRFSAERPKGSFSTLEIQRTEQGDSAMYLCASSLSRGLAGGVYNEQFFGPGTRLTVL.

The table lists this clonotype with a few counts. The chain carries TRBV12-3 or TRBV12-4 and TRBJ1-4; D perhaps matches TRBD1 (6 bases). The CDR3 loop spans 14 amino acids. With 6 bases removed from V and 7 bases from J, the gap between germline ends came to 15 bases. CDR3 in amino acids: CASSPGGASEKLFF. The CDR3 DNA reads TGTGCCAGCAGCCCTGGGGGGGCTTCTGAAAAACTGTTTTTT.

Concerning this clonotype: The CDR3 does not end in the conserved phenylalanine or tryptophan, so this is likely a read error. The chain carries TRBV5-1 and TRBJ2-7; D unclear. The CDR3 contains 13 residues. Germline V gene sequence: CDR1 SGHRS, CDR2 YFSETQ. The CDR3 is CASSKGPTYEQYC. CDR3 DNA: TGCGCCAGCAGCAAGGGCCCCACCTATGAGCAGTACTGC.

V is TRBV4-3 and J is TRBJ2-2, with D unresolved. Germline V lookup: CDR1 LGHNA, CDR2 YSLEER. Trimming left V 3 bases short and J 6 bases short, with 8 bases between. The CDR3 is made up of 13 amino acids. CDR3 bases: TGCGCCAGCAGCCAGGGGTTGCCCGGGGAGCTGTTTTTT. The encoded protein is CASSQGLPGELFF.

CDR3 coding DNA: TGTGCCGGCCGTGAGGGGACAGGGATCGACGAGCAGTACTTC. It translates to CAGREGTGIDEQYF. This chain uses TRBV2 with TRBJ2-7; 9 nucleotides match TRBD1. Germline V gene sequence: CDR1 SNHLY, CDR2 FYNNEI. This CDR3 is built from 14 residues. J was trimmed by 5 bases and V by 11 bases; bases with no gene match: 13.

This clonotype was seen ten or more times. The chain joins TRBV28 to TRBJ1-2; the D gene is possibly TRBD1 (5 bases). This CDR3 has 13 amino acids. V was clipped by 2 bases and J by 5 bases, with 9 bases between them. Germline CDR1 reads MDHEN; CDR2 reads SYDVKM. The CDR3 here is CASSLVREYGYTF. The CDR3 bases are TGTGCCAGCAGTTTAGTCAGGGAGTATGGCTACACCTTC.

Comment on this clonotype: One base away lies a much larger clone, so this may be a sequencing read error. This sequence joins TRBV9 and TRBJ2-7; 11 positions agree with TRBD1. Germline lookup yields CDR1 SGDLS and CDR2 YYNGEE. V was pared by 9 bases and J by 6 bases, with 11 bases of the junction left unmatched. This CDR3 contains 14 residues. This CDR3 is CAISQAGTGGEQYF. The CDR3 DNA sequence: TGTGCCATCAGTCAAGCCGGGACAGGGGGCGAGCAGTACTTC.

Only a few counts were recorded for this clonotype. This may be a read error, as it is one base from a much larger clone. This rearrangement joins TRBV12-3 or TRBV12-4 to TRBJ1-5; no reliable D call. The length of the CDR3 is 13 residues. Between the trimmed V and J ends, which lost 6 bases and 0 bases, there was a span of 6 bases. The CDR3 sequence: CASREYSNQPQHF. CDR3 DNA sequence: TGTGCCAGCAGGGAGTATAGCAATCAGCCCCAGCATTTT.

The CDR3 nucleotides read TGTGCCAGCAGCTCGGGACCAGTAACCGGGGAGCTGTTTTTT. This encodes CASSSGPVTGELFF. This chain connects TRBV7-6 to TRBJ2-2; either TRBD1 or TRBD2 may supply D (5 bases each). The V and J ends lost 4 bases and 5 bases respectively, with 11 bases between them. The CDR3 covers 14 residues. Germline-derived CDR1 and CDR2 are SGHVS and FNYEAQ. The full variable domain, with the rest looked up from reference TRBV7-6 and TRBJ2-2, is GAGVSQSPRYKVTKRGQDVALRCDPISGHVSLYWYRQALGQGPEFLTYFNYEAQQDKSGLPNDRFSAERPEGSISTLTIQRTEQRDSAMYRCASSSGPVTGELFFGEGSRLTVL.

This clonotype was counted at least ten times. V usage is TRBV28 and J usage is TRBJ1-5; weak D call: TRBD1 (5 bases). The germline CDR1 and CDR2 sequences are MDHEN and SYDVKM. The ends were cut back, 5 bases at V and 7 bases at J, with 21 bases in the middle. The CDR3 totals 16 residues. The DNA for the CDR3 is TGTGCCAGCAGTCTATCTCGGACACTTCGGTTCCAGCCCCAGCATTTT. Protein product: CASSLSRTLRFQPQHF.

Ten or more counts support this clonotype. The chain is built from TRBV5-1 and TRBJ2-1; D gene ambiguous. Germline CDR1 reads SGHRS; CDR2 reads YFSETQ. This CDR3 is 15 amino acids long. V lost 0 bases, J lost 2 bases, and 9 bases lay in between. The CDR3 loop is CASSLAIDTYNEQFF. CDR3 in DNA: TGCGCCAGCAGCTTGGCCATAGACACCTACAATGAGCAGTTCTTC.

This clonotype was seen repeatedly, ten times or more. V is TRBV29-1 and J is TRBJ1-2; D is possibly TRBD1 (5 bases). CDR1 SQVTM and CDR2 ANQGSEA come from the germline V gene. The CDR3 length is 13 residues. Trimming cost V 2 bases and J 8 bases, with 15 bases left between them. The CDR3 is CSVELGRARGYTF. The CDR3 DNA reads as TGCAGCGTTGAATTAGGCAGGGCGCGGGGCTACACCTTC.

In its sample, this clonotype was seen many times. J is TRBJ1-2 and V is TRBV20-1; D remains ambiguous. V dropped 1 base and J dropped 2 bases, with 8 bases sitting between them. This CDR3 contains 13 residues. Germline CDR1 is DFQATT and CDR2 is SNEGSKA (reference sequence). The CDR3 DNA reads as TGCAGTGCTAGAGCCGGCAGGAACTATGGCTACACCTTC. Translating it yields CSARAGRNYGYTF.

There are many counts of this clonotype. The chain combines TRBV10-3 with TRBJ1-1; no reliable D call. V lost 10 bases to trimming and J lost 0 bases, with 15 bases between them. This CDR3 is 14 amino acids long. Per germline, CDR1 ENHRY and CDR2 SYGVKD. CDR3 amino acids: CATSYSGVNTEAFF. The CDR3 DNA reads TGTGCCACCAGCTACTCCGGGGTGAACACTGAAGCTTTCTTT.

This clonotype was counted at least ten times. The V call is TRBV20-1, the J call TRBJ1-1; D remains unclear. This CDR3 contains 15 residues. The V end lost 1 base, the J end lost 11 bases, and 23 bases lay between the germline ends. CDR1 and CDR2 from the germline V gene are DFQATT and SNEGSKA (reference sequence). The CDR3 loop is CSARGPGRANEGAFF. The CDR3 DNA sequence: TGCAGTGCTAGAGGACCGGGGAGGGCCAACGAAGGGGCTTTCTTT.

Notes on this clonotype: A read error may be the cause here, since a much bigger clone is one base away. The chain links TRBV28 to TRBJ1-5; 12 positions agree with TRBD1. The end of the DNA is better explained by TRBJ2-3, so the J call may be wrong. Germline lookup yields CDR1 MDHEN and CDR2 SYDVKM. The CDR3 contains 17 residues. The CDR3 loop is CASNPLGGTGGGQPQYF. Written as DNA, the CDR3 is TGTGCCAGCAACCCACTGGGCGGGACAGGGGGCGGGCAGCCCCAGTATTTT.

This clonotype was counted at least ten times. CDR3: CASMGPNYTLPSTDTQYF. DNA for the CDR3: TGTGCCAGCATGGGGCCTAATTACACCCTACCTAGCACAGATACGCAGTATTTT. This rearrangement joins TRBV7-8 to TRBJ2-3, with a weak D call TRBD1 (5 bases). The germline CDR1 and CDR2 sequences are SGHVS and FQNEAQ. Trimming cost V 7 bases and J 0 bases, with 23 bases left between them. The CDR3 covers 18 residues.

This clonotype was detected many times. V usage is TRBV2 and J usage is TRBJ2-3; D is possibly TRBD2 (6 bases). V lost 11 bases, J lost 3 bases, and 12 bases lay in between. This CDR3 contains 12 residues. Germline loops: CDR1 SNHLY, CDR2 FYNNEI. The DNA for the CDR3 is TGTGCCTCCGGGACTGGGACAGATACGCAGTATTTT. Its protein is CASGTGTDTQYF.

This clonotype appeared many times. V usage is TRBV11-2 and J usage is TRBJ1-2; no firm D call. Per the germline V gene, CDR1 is SGHAT and CDR2 is FQNNGV. The V and J ends lost 1 base and 11 bases respectively, with 11 bases between them. The CDR3 is 12 amino acids. The chain's CDR3 is CASSLVGSLYTF. The CDR3 DNA reads as TGTGCCAGCAGCTTAGTAGGCAGCTTATACACCTTC.